This TCR beta chain was sequenced in a study of T-cell memory formation after mild COVID-19. Turning to the study itself: There were largely donor-specific TCR clusters. Study results and limitations: SARS-CoV-2 specificity of second-wave clones peaking day 37 was unconfirmed. Those CD4+ clones that contracted were mainly in CM and EM (CD8+ ones in EMRA). Detection of some responders pre-infection suggested pre-existing cross-reactive memory T cells participated.

Using its own MiXCR run on the 5' RACE reads, TCRdb lists one record per CDR3 protein. The table has approximately 490,000 distinct CDR3 sequences, about a fifth seen once. The V gene end was trimmed by 6 bases and the J gene end by 3 bases; junction bases not matched to a gene: 16. The CDR3 totals 17 residues. On this clonotype itself: Its target is not known.

V gene TRBV12-3 or TRBV12-4 combines with J gene TRBJ1-2; TRBD1 aligns across 7 bases. This sequence originates from an adult woman who had mild COVID-19 (a few samples of this study predate the infection). Cell type and time point are not known. Sequencing was done on a sample of PBMCs or a T cell subset sorted from them (not recorded which). CDR3 in DNA: TGTGCCAGCAGCAAAACCGACGACAGGGTATCCTACTATGGCTACACCTTC. This translates into CASSKTDDRVSYYGYTF.